This paragraph covers one TCR beta chain sequence. Measured with immunoSEQ multiplex PCR; TCRdb has only the in-frame clones, and not every one. The table records tens of thousands of clones, around 86% of them present only once. The data were taken from a study of OX40 agonist ivuxolimab in advanced cancers. The CDR3 is 13 amino acids. Germline V CDR1 and CDR2: KGHSH, LQKENI. J was trimmed by 12 bases and V by 6 bases; bases with no gene match: 11. This rearrangement joins TRBV18 to TRBJ2-1; 7 bases line up with TRBD2. The specimen comprised CD4+ or CD8+ T cells sorted from blood, sampled in a trial of the OX40 agonist ivuxolimab. This TCR came from an adult with an advanced solid tumor such as melanoma, head and neck, liver or kidney cancer. The CDR3 DNA reads TGTGCCAGCTCTCCCGGGGAGGGGAGAATGCAGTTCTTC. Protein product: CASSPGEGRMQFF.